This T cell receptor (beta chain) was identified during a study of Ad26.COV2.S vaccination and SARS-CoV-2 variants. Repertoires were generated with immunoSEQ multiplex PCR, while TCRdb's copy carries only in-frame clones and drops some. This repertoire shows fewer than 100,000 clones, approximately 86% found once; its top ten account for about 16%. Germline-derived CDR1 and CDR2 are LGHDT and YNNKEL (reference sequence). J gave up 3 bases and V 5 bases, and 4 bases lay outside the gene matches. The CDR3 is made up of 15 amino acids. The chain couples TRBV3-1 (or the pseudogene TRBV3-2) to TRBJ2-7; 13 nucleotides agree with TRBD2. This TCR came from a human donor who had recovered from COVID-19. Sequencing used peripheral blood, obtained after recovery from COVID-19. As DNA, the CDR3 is TGTGCCAGCAGCACTAGACTAGCGGGGGGCTACGAGCAGTACTTC. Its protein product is CASSTRLAGGYEQYF.